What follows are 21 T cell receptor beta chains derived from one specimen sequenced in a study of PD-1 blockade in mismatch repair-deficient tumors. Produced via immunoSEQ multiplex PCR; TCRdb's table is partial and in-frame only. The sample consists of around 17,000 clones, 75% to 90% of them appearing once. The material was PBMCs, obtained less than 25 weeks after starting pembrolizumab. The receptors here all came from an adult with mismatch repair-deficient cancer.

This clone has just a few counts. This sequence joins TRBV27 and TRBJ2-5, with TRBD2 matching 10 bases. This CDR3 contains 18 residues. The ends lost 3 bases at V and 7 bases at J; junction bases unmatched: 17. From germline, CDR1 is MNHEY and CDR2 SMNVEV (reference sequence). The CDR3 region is CASSFAPSGTSARGTQYF. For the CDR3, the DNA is TGTGCCAGCAGTTTCGCCCCGTCCGGGACTAGCGCCCGTGGGACCCAGTACTTC.

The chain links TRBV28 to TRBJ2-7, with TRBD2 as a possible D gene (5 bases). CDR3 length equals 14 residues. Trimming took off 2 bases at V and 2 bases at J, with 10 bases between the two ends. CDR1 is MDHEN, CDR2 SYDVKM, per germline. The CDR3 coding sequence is TGTGCCAGCAGTTTAAGGCGGGTCCCCTACGAGCAGTACTTC. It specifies CASSLRRVPYEQYF.

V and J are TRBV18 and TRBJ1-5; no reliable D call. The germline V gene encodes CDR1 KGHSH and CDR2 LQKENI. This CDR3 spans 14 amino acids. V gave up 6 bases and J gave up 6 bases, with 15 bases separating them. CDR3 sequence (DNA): TGTGCCAGCTCTCTCACAGAGTTGAGTCAGCCCCAGCATTTT. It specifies CASSLTELSQPQHF.

CDR3 protein: CASSLFQVSSYEQYF. In DNA form, the CDR3 reads TGTGCCAGCAGCTTGTTCCAGGTTAGCTCCTACGAGCAGTACTTC. The chain couples TRBV5-6 to TRBJ2-7; the D is unclear. In germline, CDR1 is SGHDT, CDR2 YYEEEE. The CDR3 consists of 15 residues. V was trimmed by 1 base and J by 0 bases, leaving 11 bases between them.

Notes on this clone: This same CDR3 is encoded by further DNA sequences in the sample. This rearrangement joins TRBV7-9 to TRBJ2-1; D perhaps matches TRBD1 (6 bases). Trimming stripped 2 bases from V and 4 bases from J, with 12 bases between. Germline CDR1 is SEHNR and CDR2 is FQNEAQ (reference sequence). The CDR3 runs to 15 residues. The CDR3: CASSLTQGTYNEQFF. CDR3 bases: TGTGCCAGCAGCTTAACACAGGGAACGTACAATGAGCAGTTCTTC.

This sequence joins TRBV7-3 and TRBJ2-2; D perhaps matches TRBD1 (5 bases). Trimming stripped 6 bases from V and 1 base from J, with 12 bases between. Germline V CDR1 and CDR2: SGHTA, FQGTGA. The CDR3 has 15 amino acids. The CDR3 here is CASSPTEKNTGELFF. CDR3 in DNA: TGTGCCAGCAGTCCGACAGAGAAGAACACCGGGGAGCTGTTTTTT.

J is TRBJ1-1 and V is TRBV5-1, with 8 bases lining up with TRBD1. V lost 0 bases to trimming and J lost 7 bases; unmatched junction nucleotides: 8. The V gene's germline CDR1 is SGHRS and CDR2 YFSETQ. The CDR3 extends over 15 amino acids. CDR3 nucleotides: TGCGCCAGCAGCTTGGGGACAGGGCCCGCCTATGAAGCTTTCTTT. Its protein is CASSLGTGPAYEAFF.

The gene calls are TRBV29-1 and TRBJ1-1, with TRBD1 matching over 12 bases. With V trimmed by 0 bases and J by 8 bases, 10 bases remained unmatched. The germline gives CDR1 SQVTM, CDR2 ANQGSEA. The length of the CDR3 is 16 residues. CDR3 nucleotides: TGCAGCGTTGAAGACTGGGACAGGGGGCCAAGGGAAGAAGCTTTCTTT. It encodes CSVEDWDRGPREEAFF. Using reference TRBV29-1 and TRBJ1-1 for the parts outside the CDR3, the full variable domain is SAVISQKPSRDICQRGTSLTIQCQVDSQVTMMFWYRQQPGQSLTLIATANQGSEATYESGFVIDKFPISRPNLTFSTLTVSNMSPEDSSIYLCSVEDWDRGPREEAFFGQGTRLTVV.

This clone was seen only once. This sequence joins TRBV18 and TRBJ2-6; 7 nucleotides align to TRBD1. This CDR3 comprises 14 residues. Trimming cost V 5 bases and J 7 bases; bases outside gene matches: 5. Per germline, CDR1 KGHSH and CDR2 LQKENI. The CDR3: CASSETGNANVLTF. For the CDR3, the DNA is TGTGCCAGCTCAGAGACAGGGAACGCCAACGTCCTGACTTTC.

CDR3 region: CASSLAAGATYEQYF. CDR3 bases: TGCGCCAGCAGCTTGGCAGCGGGAGCCACCTACGAGCAGTACTTC. This sequence joins TRBV5-1 and TRBJ2-7; 8 nucleotides line up with TRBD2. V gave up 0 bases and J gave up 2 bases; unmatched junction bases: 4. Germline CDR1 and CDR2: SGHRS and YFSETQ. The CDR3 is 15 residues long.

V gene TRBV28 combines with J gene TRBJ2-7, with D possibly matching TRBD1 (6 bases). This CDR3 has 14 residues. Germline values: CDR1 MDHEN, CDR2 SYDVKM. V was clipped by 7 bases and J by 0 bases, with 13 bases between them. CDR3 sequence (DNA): TGTGCCAGCACTCGGGACACTCACTCCTACGAGCAGTACTTC. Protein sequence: CASTRDTHSYEQYF.

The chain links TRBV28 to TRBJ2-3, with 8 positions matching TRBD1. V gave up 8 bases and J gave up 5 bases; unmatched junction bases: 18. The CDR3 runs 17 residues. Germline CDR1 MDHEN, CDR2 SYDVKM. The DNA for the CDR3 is TGTGCCAGCTCCAAAGGCAGACAGGGGTGGATCAAAGATACGCAGTATTTT. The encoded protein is CASSKGRQGWIKDTQYF.

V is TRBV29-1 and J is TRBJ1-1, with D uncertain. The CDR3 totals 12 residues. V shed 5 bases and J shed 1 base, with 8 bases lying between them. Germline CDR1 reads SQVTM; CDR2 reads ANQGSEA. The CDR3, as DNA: TGCAGCGTTCTGAGGCAGAACACTGAAGCTTTCTTT. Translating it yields CSVLRQNTEAFF. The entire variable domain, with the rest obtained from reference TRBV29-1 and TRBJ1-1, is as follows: SAVISQKPSRDICQRGTSLTIQCQVDSQVTMMFWYRQQPGQSLTLIATANQGSEATYESGFVIDKFPISRPNLTFSTLTVSNMSPEDSSIYLCSVLRQNTEAFFGQGTRLTVV.

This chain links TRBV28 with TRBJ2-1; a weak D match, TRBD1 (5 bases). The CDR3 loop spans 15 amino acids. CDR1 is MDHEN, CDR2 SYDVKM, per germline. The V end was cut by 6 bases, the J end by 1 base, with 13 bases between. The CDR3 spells CASRDLGLSYNEQFF. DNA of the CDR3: TGTGCCAGCAGGGACCTGGGGCTGTCCTACAATGAGCAGTTCTTC.

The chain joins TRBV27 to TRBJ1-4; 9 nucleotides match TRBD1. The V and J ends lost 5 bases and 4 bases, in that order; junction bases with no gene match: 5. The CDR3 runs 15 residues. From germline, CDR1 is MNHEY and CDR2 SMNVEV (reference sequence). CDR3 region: CASSPWTGDNEKLFF. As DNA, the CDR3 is TGTGCCAGCAGTCCATGGACAGGGGATAATGAAAAACTGTTTTTT. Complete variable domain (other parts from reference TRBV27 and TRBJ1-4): EAQVTQNPRYLITVTGKKLTVTCSQNMNHEYMSWYRQDPGLGLRQIYYSMNVEVTDKGDVPEGYKVSRKEKRNFPLILESPSPNQTSLYFCASSPWTGDNEKLFFGSGTQLSVL.

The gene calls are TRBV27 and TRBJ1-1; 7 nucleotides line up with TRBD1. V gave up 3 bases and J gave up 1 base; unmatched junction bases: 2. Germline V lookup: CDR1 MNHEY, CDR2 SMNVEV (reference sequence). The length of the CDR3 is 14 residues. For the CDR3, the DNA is TGTGCCAGCAGTTTTACAGGGGAGAACACTGAAGCTTTCTTT. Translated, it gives CASSFTGENTEAFF.

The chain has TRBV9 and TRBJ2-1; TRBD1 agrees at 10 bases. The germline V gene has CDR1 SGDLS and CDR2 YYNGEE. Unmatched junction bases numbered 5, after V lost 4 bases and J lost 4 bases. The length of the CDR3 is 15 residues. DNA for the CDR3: TGTGCCAGCAGCCCCAGACAGGGGGCATACAATGAGCAGTTCTTC. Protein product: CASSPRQGAYNEQFF.

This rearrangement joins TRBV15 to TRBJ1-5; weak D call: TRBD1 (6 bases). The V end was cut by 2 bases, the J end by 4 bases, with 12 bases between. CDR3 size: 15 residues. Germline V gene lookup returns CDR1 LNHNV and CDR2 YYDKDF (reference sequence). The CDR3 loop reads CATSRTGNLNQPQHF. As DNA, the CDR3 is TGTGCCACCAGCAGAACAGGGAATCTAAATCAGCCCCAGCATTTT.

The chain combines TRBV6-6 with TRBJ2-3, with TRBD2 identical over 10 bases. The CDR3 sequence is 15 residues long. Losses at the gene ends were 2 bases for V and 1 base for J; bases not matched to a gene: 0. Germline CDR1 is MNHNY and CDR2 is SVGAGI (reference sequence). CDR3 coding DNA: TGTGCCAGCAGTTACCTAGCGGGGGGCACAGATACGCAGTATTTT. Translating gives CASSYLAGGTDTQYF.

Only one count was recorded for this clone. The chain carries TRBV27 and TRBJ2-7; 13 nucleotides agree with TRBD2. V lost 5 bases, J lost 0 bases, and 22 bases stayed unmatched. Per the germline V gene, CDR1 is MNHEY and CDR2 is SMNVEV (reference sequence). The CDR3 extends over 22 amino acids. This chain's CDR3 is CASSKAKTPGGLAGETSYEQYF. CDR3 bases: TGTGCCAGCAGTAAAGCCAAAACCCCAGGCGGACTAGCGGGAGAAACCTCCTACGAGCAGTACTTC.

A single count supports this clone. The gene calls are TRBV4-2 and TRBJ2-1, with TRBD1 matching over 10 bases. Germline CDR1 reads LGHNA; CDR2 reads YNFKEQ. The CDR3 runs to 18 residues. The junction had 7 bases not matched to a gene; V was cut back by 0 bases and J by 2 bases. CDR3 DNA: TGTGCCAGCAGCCAAGAATTAGTCGGGACAGGGGCCTACAATGAGCAGTTCTTC. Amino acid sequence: CASSQELVGTGAYNEQFF.